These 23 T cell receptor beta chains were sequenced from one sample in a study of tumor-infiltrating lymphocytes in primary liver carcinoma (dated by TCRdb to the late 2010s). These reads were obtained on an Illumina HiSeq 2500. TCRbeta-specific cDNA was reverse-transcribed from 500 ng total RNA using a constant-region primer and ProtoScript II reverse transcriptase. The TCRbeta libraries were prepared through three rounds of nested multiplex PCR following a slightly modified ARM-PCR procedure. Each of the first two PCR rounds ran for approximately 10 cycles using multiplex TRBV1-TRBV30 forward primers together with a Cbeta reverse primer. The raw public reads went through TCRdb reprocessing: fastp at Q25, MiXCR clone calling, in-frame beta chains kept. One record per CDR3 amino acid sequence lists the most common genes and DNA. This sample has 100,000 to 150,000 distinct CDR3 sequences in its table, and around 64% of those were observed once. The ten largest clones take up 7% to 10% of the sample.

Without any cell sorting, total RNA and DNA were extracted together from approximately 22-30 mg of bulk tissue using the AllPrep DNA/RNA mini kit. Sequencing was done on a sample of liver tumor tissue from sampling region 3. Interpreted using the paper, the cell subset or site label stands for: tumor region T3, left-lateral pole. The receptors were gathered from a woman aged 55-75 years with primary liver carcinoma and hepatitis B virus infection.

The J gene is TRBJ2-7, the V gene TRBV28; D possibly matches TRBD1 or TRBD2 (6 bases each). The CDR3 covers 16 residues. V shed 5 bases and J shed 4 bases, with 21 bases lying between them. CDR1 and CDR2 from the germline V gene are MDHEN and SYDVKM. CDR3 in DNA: TGTGCCAGCAGTGCTTGGGGGGCGGGAAGTATATACGAGCAGTACTTC. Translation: CASSAWGAGSIYEQYF. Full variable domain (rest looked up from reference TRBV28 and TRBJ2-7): DVKVTQSSRYLVKRTGEKVFLECVQDMDHENMFWYRQDPGLGLRLIYFSYDVKMKEKGDIPEGYSVSREKKERFSLILESASTNQTSMYLCASSAWGAGSIYEQYFGPGTRLTVT.

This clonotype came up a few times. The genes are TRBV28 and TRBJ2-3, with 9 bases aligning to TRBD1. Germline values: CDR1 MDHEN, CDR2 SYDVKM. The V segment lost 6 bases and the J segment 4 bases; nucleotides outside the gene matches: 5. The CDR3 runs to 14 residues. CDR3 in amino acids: CASSTGGSADTQYF. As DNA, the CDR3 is TGTGCCAGCAGCACAGGGGGCTCCGCAGATACGCAGTATTTT.

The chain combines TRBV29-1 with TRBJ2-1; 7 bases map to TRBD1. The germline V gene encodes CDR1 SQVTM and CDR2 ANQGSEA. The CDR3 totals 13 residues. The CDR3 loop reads CRVEQGYVGEQFF. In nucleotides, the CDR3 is TGCAGAGTCGAACAGGGGTATGTGGGAGAGCAGTTCTTC.

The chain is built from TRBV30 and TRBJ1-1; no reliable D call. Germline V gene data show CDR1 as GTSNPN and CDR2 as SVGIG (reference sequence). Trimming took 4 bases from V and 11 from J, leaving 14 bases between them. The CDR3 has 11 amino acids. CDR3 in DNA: TGTGCCTGGAACCGTGGTGGCTCGGCTTTCTTT. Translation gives CAWNRGGSAFF.

CDR3 region: CASSSPPGTSGSEGPANEQFF. For the CDR3, the DNA is TGTGCCAGCAGTTCCCCCCCCGGGACTAGCGGGAGTGAAGGACCCGCCAATGAGCAGTTCTTC. V is TRBV12-3 or TRBV12-4 and J is TRBJ2-1, with 14 bases lining up with TRBD2. After removal of 4 bases from V and 6 bases from J, the junction contained 20 bases not matched to a gene. CDR3 length: 21 residues.

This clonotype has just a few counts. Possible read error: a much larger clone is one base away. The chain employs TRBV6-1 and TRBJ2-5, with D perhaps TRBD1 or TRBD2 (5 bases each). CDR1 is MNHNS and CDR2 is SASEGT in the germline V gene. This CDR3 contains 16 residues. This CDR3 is CASSANFGTVQETQHF. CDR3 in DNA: TGTGCCAGCAGTGCAAATTTTGGGACGGTACAAGAGACCCAGCACTTC.

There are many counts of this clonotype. CDR3 DNA: TGTGCCAGCAGTTTTGGGGGAGTTAACCAGCCCCAGCATTTT. Protein: CASSFGGVNQPQHF. The J gene is TRBJ1-5, the V gene TRBV12-3 or TRBV12-4; D perhaps matches TRBD1 (5 bases). Trimming stripped 3 bases from V and 7 bases from J, with 13 bases between. This CDR3 has 14 residues.

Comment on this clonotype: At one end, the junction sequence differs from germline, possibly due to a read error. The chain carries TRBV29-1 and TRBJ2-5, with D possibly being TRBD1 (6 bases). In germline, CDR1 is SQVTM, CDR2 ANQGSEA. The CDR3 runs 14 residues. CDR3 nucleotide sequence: TGCATCGTTGTTGGCAACGGACAGATAGAGACCCAGTATTTC. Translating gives CIVVGNGQIETQYF.

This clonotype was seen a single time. CDR3 sequence reads: CASSCGGAQGWTEAFF. The DNA of the CDR3 is TGTGCCAGCAGTTGTGGAGGGGCCCAGGGATGGACTGAAGCTTTCTTT. The rearrangement joins TRBV6-5 to TRBJ1-1, with D perhaps TRBD1 (5 bases). Germline lookup yields CDR1 MNHEY and CDR2 SVGAGI. The CDR3 consists of 16 residues. Trimming left V 4 bases short and J 5 bases short, with 20 bases between.

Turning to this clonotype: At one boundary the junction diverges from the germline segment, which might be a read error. The CDR3 DNA follows: TGTGCCAGCAGCTTACGGCAGGGAGTAAGCGGGACCCAGTGCTTC. It encodes CASSLRQGVSGTQCF. The chain combines TRBV11-3 with TRBJ2-5; 7 bases map to TRBD2. The CDR3 has 15 residues. The V gene's germline CDR1 is SGHNT and CDR2 YENEEA.

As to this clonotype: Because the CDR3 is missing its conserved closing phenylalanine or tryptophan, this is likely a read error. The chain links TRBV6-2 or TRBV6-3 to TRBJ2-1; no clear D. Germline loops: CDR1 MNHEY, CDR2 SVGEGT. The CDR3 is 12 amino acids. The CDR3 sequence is CASSYGRDEQFS. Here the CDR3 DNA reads TGCGCCAGCAGTTACGGGCGAGATGAGCAGTTCTCC.

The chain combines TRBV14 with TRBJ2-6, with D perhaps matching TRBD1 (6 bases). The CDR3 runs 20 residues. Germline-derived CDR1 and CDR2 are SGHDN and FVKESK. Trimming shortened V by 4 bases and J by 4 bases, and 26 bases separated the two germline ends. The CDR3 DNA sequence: TGTGCCAGCAGCCTACGGGAAATCCGACAGGACCTATCAGGGGCCAACGTCCTGACTTTC. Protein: CASSLREIRQDLSGANVLTF.

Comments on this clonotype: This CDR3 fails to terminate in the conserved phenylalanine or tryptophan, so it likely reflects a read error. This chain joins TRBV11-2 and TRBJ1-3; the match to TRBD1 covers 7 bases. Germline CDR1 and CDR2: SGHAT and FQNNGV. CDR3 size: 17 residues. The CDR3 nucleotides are TGTGCCAGCAGCTCGCGGACAGGAGGCTCAATTGGAAGCACCATATATTTA. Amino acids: CASSSRTGGSIGSTIYL.

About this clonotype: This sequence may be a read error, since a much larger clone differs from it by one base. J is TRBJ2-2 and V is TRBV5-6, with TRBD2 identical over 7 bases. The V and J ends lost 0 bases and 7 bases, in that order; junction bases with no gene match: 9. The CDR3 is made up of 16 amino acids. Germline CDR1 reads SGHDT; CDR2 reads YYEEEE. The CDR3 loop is CASSLEWEGLGGELFF. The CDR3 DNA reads TGTGCCAGCAGCTTGGAATGGGAGGGCCTCGGCGGGGAGCTGTTTTTT.

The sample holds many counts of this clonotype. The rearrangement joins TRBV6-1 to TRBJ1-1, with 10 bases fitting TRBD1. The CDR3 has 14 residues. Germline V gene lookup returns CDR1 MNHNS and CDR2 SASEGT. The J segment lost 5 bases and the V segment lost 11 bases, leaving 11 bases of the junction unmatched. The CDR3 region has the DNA TGTGCCGCCGACCGGGACAGGGGCGGGACTGAAGCTTTCTTT. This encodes CAADRDRGGTEAFF.

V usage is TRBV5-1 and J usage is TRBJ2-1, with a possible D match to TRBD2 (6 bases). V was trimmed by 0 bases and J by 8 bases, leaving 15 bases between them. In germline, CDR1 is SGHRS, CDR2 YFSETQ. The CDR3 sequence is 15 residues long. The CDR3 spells CASSLEQGGVDEQFF. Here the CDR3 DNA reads TGCGCCAGCAGCTTGGAGCAGGGAGGCGTGGATGAGCAGTTCTTC.

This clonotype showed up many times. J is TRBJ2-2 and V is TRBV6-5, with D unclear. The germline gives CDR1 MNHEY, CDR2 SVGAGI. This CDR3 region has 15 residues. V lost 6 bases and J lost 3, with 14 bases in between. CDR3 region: CASRDGDRDTGELFF. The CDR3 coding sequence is TGTGCCAGCAGGGATGGGGATCGGGACACCGGGGAGCTGTTTTTT.

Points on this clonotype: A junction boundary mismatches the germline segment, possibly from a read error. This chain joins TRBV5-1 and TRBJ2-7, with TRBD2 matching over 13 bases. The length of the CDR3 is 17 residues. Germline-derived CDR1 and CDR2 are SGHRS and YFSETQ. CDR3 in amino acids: CAISLVQGTSGIYEQYF. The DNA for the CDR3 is TGCGCCATCAGCTTGGTCCAGGGGACTAGCGGGATCTACGAGCAGTACTTC.

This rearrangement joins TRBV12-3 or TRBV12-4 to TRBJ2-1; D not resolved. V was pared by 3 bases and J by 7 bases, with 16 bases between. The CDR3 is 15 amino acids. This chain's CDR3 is CASSFGKGRRNEQFF. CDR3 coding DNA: TGTGCCAGCAGTTTTGGGAAGGGCCGCCGGAATGAGCAGTTCTTC.

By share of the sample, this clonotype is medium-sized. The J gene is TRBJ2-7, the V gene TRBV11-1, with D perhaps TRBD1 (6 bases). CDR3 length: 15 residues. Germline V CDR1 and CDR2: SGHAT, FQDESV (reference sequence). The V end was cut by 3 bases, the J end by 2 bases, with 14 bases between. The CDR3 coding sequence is TGTGCCAGCAGCTTTGGACAGTCCTTAACCTACGAGCAGTACTTC. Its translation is CASSFGQSLTYEQYF.

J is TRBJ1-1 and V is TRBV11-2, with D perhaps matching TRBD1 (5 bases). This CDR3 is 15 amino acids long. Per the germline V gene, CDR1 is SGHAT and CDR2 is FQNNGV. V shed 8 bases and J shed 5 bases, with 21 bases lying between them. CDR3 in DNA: TGTGCCAGCGGCCTCCACTGGGACTGGGATACTGAAGCTTTCTTT. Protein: CASGLHWDWDTEAFF.

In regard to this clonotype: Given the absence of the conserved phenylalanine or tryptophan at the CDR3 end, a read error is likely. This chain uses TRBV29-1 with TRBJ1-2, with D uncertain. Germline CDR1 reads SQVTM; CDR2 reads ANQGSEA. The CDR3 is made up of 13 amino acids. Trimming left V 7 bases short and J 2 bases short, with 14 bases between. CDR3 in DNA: TGCAGCGCGGACCCAACAACCAACTATGGCTACACCTCC. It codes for CSADPTTNYGYTS.

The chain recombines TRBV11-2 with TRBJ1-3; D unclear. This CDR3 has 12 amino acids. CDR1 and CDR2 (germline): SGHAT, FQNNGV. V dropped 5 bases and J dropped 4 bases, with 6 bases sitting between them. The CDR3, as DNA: TGTGCCAGCAGCATAACGGGAAACACCATATATTTT. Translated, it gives CASSITGNTIYF.